Listed below are T cell receptor beta chains from one sample, sequenced in a study of blood T cell repertoires in COVID-19. TCRdb keeps only in-frame clones here, not all; method: immunoSEQ multiplex PCR. The sample includes a few hundred thousand clones, roughly 86% seen only once; the top ten take around 10%. What was sequenced was peripheral blood. These receptors originate from a man aged 40-49 years who had recovered from COVID-19. Both conserved end residues are part of each CDR3. Fields, in order: J gene, clone size, D gene, V gene, CDR3 protein, CDR3 DNA. A D gene is named only where the DNA matches it firmly. The size entry is marked missing in some rows and otherwise reads once, few, many or a size class.

J gene: TRBJ1-1
clone size: NA
D gene: NA
V gene: TRBV5-1
CDR3 protein: CASSFTENTEAFF
CDR3 DNA: TGCGCCAGCAGCTTTACAGAGAACACTGAAGCTTTCTTT

J gene: TRBJ1-1
clone size: NA
D gene: NA
V gene: TRBV18
CDR3 protein: CASSTTENTEAFF
CDR3 DNA: TGTGCCAGCTCAACCACAGAGAACACTGAAGCTTTCTTT

J gene: TRBJ2-2
clone size: few
D gene: NA
V gene: TRBV6-4
CDR3 protein: CASSESGTGELFF
CDR3 DNA: TGTGCCAGCAGTGAGTCCGGCACCGGGGAGCTGTTTTTT

J gene: TRBJ2-3
clone size: few
D gene: NA
V gene: TRBV27
CDR3 protein: CASSFWAGPLDTQYF
CDR3 DNA: TGTGCCAGCAGTTTCTGGGCGGGGCCTTTGGATACGCAGTATTTT

J gene: TRBJ1-5
clone size: NA
D gene: NA
V gene: TRBV6-2/TRBV6-3
CDR3 protein: CASSYKAGYQPQHF
CDR3 DNA: TGTGCCAGCAGTTATAAGGCCGGGTATCAGCCCCAGCATTTT

J gene: TRBJ1-2
clone size: NA
D gene: TRBD1
V gene: TRBV6-5
CDR3 protein: CASSYSTGGRYGYTF
CDR3 DNA: TGTGCCAGCAGTTACTCGACAGGGGGACGGTATGGCTACACCTTC

J gene: TRBJ2-1
clone size: NA
D gene: NA
V gene: TRBV1
CDR3 protein: CTSSQAETMNEQFF
CDR3 DNA: TGCACCAGCAGTCAAGCGGAGACTATGAATGAGCAGTTCTTC

J gene: TRBJ2-7
clone size: NA
D gene: TRBD1
V gene: TRBV10-3
CDR3 protein: CAISLGTDYEQYF
CDR3 DNA: TGTGCCATCAGCCTCGGGACAGATTACGAGCAGTACTTC

J gene: TRBJ1-1
clone size: few
D gene: NA
V gene: TRBV7-9
CDR3 protein: CASSLPPGGLRTEAFF
CDR3 DNA: TGTGCCAGCAGCTTACCTCCGGGAGGACTGAGGACTGAAGCTTTCTTT

J gene: TRBJ2-2
clone size: NA
D gene: NA
V gene: TRBV19
CDR3 protein: CASSTRGAGTANTGELFF
CDR3 DNA: TGTGCCAGTAGTACCCGCGGGGCCGGGACAGCGAACACCGGGGAGCTGTTTTTT

J gene: TRBJ2-6
clone size: NA
D gene: NA
V gene: TRBV6-5
CDR3 protein: CASSLSSGANVLTF
CDR3 DNA: TGTGCCAGCAGTTTGAGCTCTGGGGCCAACGTCCTGACTTTC

J gene: TRBJ2-3
clone size: NA
D gene: TRBD2
V gene: TRBV5-6
CDR3 protein: CASSLLAGRTDTQYF
CDR3 DNA: TGTGCCAGCAGTTTACTAGCGGGACGCACAGATACGCAGTATTTT

J gene: TRBJ2-7
clone size: NA
D gene: TRBD2
V gene: TRBV4-1
CDR3 protein: CASSQRGEYYEQYF
CDR3 DNA: TGCGCCAGCAGCCAACGGGGGGAATACTACGAGCAGTACTTC

J gene: TRBJ2-7
clone size: NA
D gene: TRBD1
V gene: TRBV5-1
CDR3 protein: CASSSVTGEVVQSYEQYF
CDR3 DNA: TGCGCCAGCAGCTCGGTGACAGGGGAAGTAGTACAGTCCTACGAGCAGTACTTC